Each of the 27 T cell receptor beta chains below was sequenced from the same sample in a study of blood T cell repertoires in COVID-19. Data came from immunoSEQ multiplex PCR; TCRdb stores just in-frame clones and leaves some out. The profile shows 200,000 to 300,000 clones, 85% to 90% of them singletons. Source material: PBMCs or T cells enriched from blood (not recorded which). The receptor set was obtained from a man aged 35 to 55 who had recovered from COVID-19.

This chain connects TRBV30 to TRBJ2-3, with 9 bases aligning to TRBD1. With V trimmed by 5 bases and J by 3 bases, 3 bases remained unmatched. CDR1 and CDR2 (germline): GTSNPN, SVGIG (reference sequence). CDR3 size: 13 residues. CDR3 amino acids: CAWGTGSTDTQYF. The DNA of the CDR3 is TGTGCCTGGGGGACAGGGAGTACAGATACGCAGTATTTT.

The genes are TRBV21-1 and TRBJ2-7; the DNA was not compared with TRBD1, the D call given in the table. TRBV21-1 is assigned pseudogene status. CDR3 length: 13 residues. The chain's CDR3 is CASSTTGTGEQYF. The CDR3 region has the DNA TGTGCCAGCAGCACAACAGGGACCGGCGAGCAGTACTTC.

This sequence joins TRBV18 and TRBJ1-3; no reliable D call. Germline V gives CDR1 KGHSH, CDR2 LQKENI. The CDR3 has 15 residues. V was shortened by 2 bases and J by 1 base, with 9 bases between the two germline ends. The CDR3 sequence is CASSPGLLSGNTIYF. The CDR3 nucleotides are TGTGCCAGCTCACCAGGACTGTTGTCTGGAAACACCATATATTTT.

This clone showed up just once. The V gene is TRBV6-4, the J gene TRBJ1-2; D not resolved. Trimming took 4 bases from V and 4 from J, leaving 7 bases between them. The CDR3 extends over 12 amino acids. Germline values: CDR1 MRHNA, CDR2 SNTAGT. CDR3 in amino acids: CASSASGYGYTF. The CDR3 bases are TGTGCCAGCAGTGCCAGCGGCTATGGCTACACCTTC.

The V call is TRBV12-3 or TRBV12-4, the J call TRBJ2-5; 8 bases match TRBD2. The CDR3 spans 13 residues. V dropped 11 bases and J dropped 5; count of bases not matched to a gene: 10. CDR3 in DNA: TGTGCCTCCACGGGGGGGAGGTGGGAGACCCAGTACTTC. This encodes CASTGGRWETQYF.

Concerning this clone itself: At one of its ends the junction is not consistent with the germline gene, which may arise from a read error. The chain uses TRBV2 and TRBJ1-1; 9 positions match TRBD1. Germline lookup yields CDR1 SNHLY and CDR2 FYNNEI. The CDR3 runs to 11 residues. Here the CDR3 DNA reads TGTGCCAGCAGATTCGGGACAGGGTTTGCCTTT. This codes for CASRFGTGFAF.

V usage is TRBV5-4 and J usage is TRBJ2-3, with TRBD2 matching 13 bases. Per germline, CDR1 SGHNT and CDR2 YYREEE (reference sequence). The CDR3 has 15 amino acids. V lost 4 bases, J lost 8 bases, and 7 bases stayed unmatched. For the CDR3, the DNA is TGTGCCAGCAGCCCGGGACTAGCGGGGCCCGCTACGCAGTATTTT. This codes for CASSPGLAGPATQYF.

Only one count was recorded for this clone. V and J are TRBV7-6 and TRBJ2-1; 10 nucleotides align to TRBD2. V dropped 1 base and J dropped 7; count of bases not matched to a gene: 13. The CDR3 extends over 18 amino acids. In germline, CDR1 is SGHVS, CDR2 FNYEAQ. The CDR3 reads CASSLEWASGGPGNEQFF. The CDR3 DNA follows: TGTGCCAGCAGCTTAGAATGGGCTAGCGGGGGCCCGGGGAATGAGCAGTTCTTC. The variable domain in full, completed from reference TRBV7-6 and TRBJ2-1, reads GAGVSQSPRYKVTKRGQDVALRCDPISGHVSLYWYRQALGQGPEFLTYFNYEAQQDKSGLPNDRFSAERPEGSISTLTIQRTEQRDSAMYRCASSLEWASGGPGNEQFFGPGTRLTVL.

V and J are TRBV6-2 or TRBV6-3 and TRBJ2-7; D gene uncertain. The V end lost 3 bases, the J end lost 4 bases, and 4 bases lay between the germline ends. This CDR3 has 11 amino acids. Germline V gives CDR1 MNHEY, CDR2 SVGEGT. CDR3 sequence reads: CASSYTYEQYF. The CDR3 region has the DNA TGTGCCAGCAGTTATACTTACGAGCAGTACTTC.

The chain carries TRBV6-5 and TRBJ2-5; D possibly corresponds to TRBD2 (5 bases). Trimming removed 10 bases from V and 5 bases from J, with 14 bases in between. CDR1 MNHEY and CDR2 SVGAGI come from the germline V gene. The CDR3 length is 12 residues. CDR3 loop: CATISGGETQYF. The CDR3 bases are TGTGCCACAATATCGGGCGGGGAGACCCAGTACTTC.

With regard to this clone: Within the sample, other DNA sequences also encode this same CDR3. This chain connects TRBV18 to TRBJ1-3; possibly TRBD1 for D (6 bases). V lost 3 bases and J lost 0, with 6 bases in between. CDR3 length equals 14 residues. The V gene's germline CDR1 is KGHSH and CDR2 LQKENI. CDR3 DNA sequence: TGTGCCAGCTCACCGACAGGCTCTGGAAACACCATATATTTT. This translates into CASSPTGSGNTIYF.

In DNA form, the CDR3 reads TGTGCCAGCAGCTCGCCGGGACTACCTTTGGTCCTGTTTTTT. It encodes CASSSPGLPLVLFF. The gene calls are TRBV7-8 and TRBJ1-4; a possible D gene is TRBD1 (5 bases). The germline V and J ends were trimmed by 4 bases and 14 bases, with 20 bases remaining between them. The length of the CDR3 is 14 residues. Per the germline V gene, CDR1 is SGHVS and CDR2 is FQNEAQ.

The chain combines TRBV12-3 or TRBV12-4 with TRBJ1-1; D unclear. The CDR3 is 12 amino acids. The V and J ends lost 4 bases and 4 bases respectively, with 7 bases between them. For the CDR3, the DNA is TGTGCCAGCAGTTCGGCAGGCACTGAAGCTTTCTTT. It codes for CASSSAGTEAFF.

This sequence joins TRBV6-5 and TRBJ2-1; 11 bases align to TRBD2. This CDR3 region has 15 residues. V dropped 6 bases and J dropped 7; count of bases not matched to a gene: 8. Per germline, CDR1 MNHEY and CDR2 SVGAGI. The CDR3: CASSPLAGAGNEQFF. The DNA for the CDR3 is TGTGCCAGCAGCCCACTAGCGGGGGCGGGTAATGAGCAGTTCTTC.

This clone was recorded only once. This chain uses TRBV7-9 with TRBJ2-1; 8 positions agree with TRBD1. The length of the CDR3 is 12 residues. The junction had 5 bases not matched to a gene; V was cut back by 5 bases and J by 11 bases. The germline V gene has CDR1 SEHNR and CDR2 FQNEAQ (reference sequence). CDR3 nucleotides: TGTGCCAGCAGCACAGGGGGTCCACAGCAGTTCTTC. It is translated as CASSTGGPQQFF.

The chain links TRBV2 to TRBJ2-1; 7 bases align to TRBD2. Germline-derived CDR1 and CDR2 are SNHLY and FYNNEI. The CDR3 length is 11 residues. Losses at the gene ends were 6 bases for V and 12 bases for J; bases not matched to a gene: 5. The CDR3 region is CASRASGGQFF. The CDR3 bases are TGTGCCAGCAGAGCCTCGGGAGGGCAGTTCTTC.

The V gene is TRBV23-1, the J gene TRBJ1-3, with D uncertain. TRBV23-1 is an open reading frame whose function is uncertain. The CDR3 sequence is 16 residues long. Deletions cut 4 bases from V and 0 bases from J, with 13 bases between. CDR3 bases: TGCGCCAGCAGTCGATTGAAAGCCGTCTCTGGAAACACCATATATTTT. This encodes CASSRLKAVSGNTIYF.

The chain has TRBV5-1 and TRBJ2-7; 8 nucleotides match TRBD1. V lost 0 bases and J lost 0; bases outside the gene matches: 5. This CDR3 comprises 16 residues. The germline V gene has CDR1 SGHRS and CDR2 YFSETQ. The chain's CDR3 is CASSLARDRSSYEQYF. As DNA, the CDR3 is TGCGCCAGCAGCTTGGCCCGGGACAGGAGCTCCTACGAGCAGTACTTC.

The gene calls are TRBV28 and TRBJ1-2; 8 nucleotides agree with TRBD1. J was trimmed by 4 bases and V by 2 bases; bases with no gene match: 3. CDR3 length equals 14 residues. The germline V gene has CDR1 MDHEN and CDR2 SYDVKM. This chain's CDR3 is CASSLPGQGYGYTF. The CDR3 bases are TGTGCCAGCAGTTTACCCGGACAGGGCTATGGCTACACCTTC.

In its sample, this clone was seen once. V and J are TRBV11-2 and TRBJ2-5, with TRBD1 matching 8 bases. The CDR3 consists of 15 residues. J was trimmed by 5 bases and V by 5 bases; bases with no gene match: 10. From germline, CDR1 is SGHAT and CDR2 FQNNGV. CDR3 nucleotide sequence: TGTGCCAGCAGCCTCGACAGGGGTGCATCGGAGACCCAGTACTTC. Encoded protein: CASSLDRGASETQYF.

This clone was observed a handful of times. The V gene is TRBV5-5, the J gene TRBJ1-5; 7 bases map to TRBD1. The CDR3 has 14 amino acids. Germline values: CDR1 SGHKS, CDR2 YYEKEE (reference sequence). V shed 4 bases and J 4 bases; nucleotides not matched to a gene: 5. This CDR3 is CASSRQGRNQPQHF. CDR3 bases: TGTGCCAGCAGCCGACAGGGTAGGAATCAGCCCCAGCATTTT.

The chain recombines TRBV19 with TRBJ2-2; 7 bases map to TRBD2. Trimming cost V 1 base and J 6 bases; bases outside gene matches: 5. Germline loops: CDR1 LNHDA, CDR2 SQIVND (reference sequence). The CDR3 consists of 15 residues. The CDR3 region has the DNA TGTGCCAGTAGTATAGTGTTGGCGGGAGCCGGGGAGCTGTTTTTT. Protein: CASSIVLAGAGELFF.

The sample holds a few counts of this clone. The V and J genes are TRBV19 and TRBJ1-5; TRBD1 matches 10 bases. Looked up from germline, CDR1 is LNHDA and CDR2 is SQIVND (reference sequence). The length of the CDR3 is 15 residues. Trimming removed 7 bases from V and 6 bases from J; junction bases left unmatched: 9. The CDR3 here is CASTDDRGLSQPQHF. In DNA, the CDR3 is TGTGCCAGTACCGACGACAGGGGGCTAAGTCAGCCCCAGCATTTT.

The V and J genes are TRBV27 and TRBJ1-2; the match to TRBD1 covers 8 bases. Trimming cost V 5 bases and J 1 base; bases outside gene matches: 3. Germline V gives CDR1 MNHEY, CDR2 SMNVEV (reference sequence). This CDR3 has 14 residues. The CDR3 sequence is CASSTGTGNYGYTF. The DNA of the CDR3 is TGTGCCAGCAGTACAGGGACAGGTAACTATGGCTACACCTTC.

This clone was counted once. The chain uses TRBV6-1 and TRBJ2-7; possibly TRBD1 for D (6 bases). The germline V gene has CDR1 MNHNS and CDR2 SASEGT. The CDR3 loop spans 14 amino acids. V dropped 6 bases and J dropped 5 bases, with 17 bases sitting between them. CDR3 DNA sequence: TGTGCCAGCAGACAGGGTCAAGGGCCTCACGAGCAGTACTTC. Residues: CASRQGQGPHEQYF.

The chain joins TRBV19 to TRBJ1-2; 9 nucleotides agree with TRBD1. Germline V gene sequence: CDR1 LNHDA, CDR2 SQIVND (reference sequence). The CDR3 has 16 amino acids. Trimming took 5 bases from V and 2 from J; bases not matched to a gene: 9. Here the CDR3 reads CASSFNNRGRNYGYTF. DNA for the CDR3: TGTGCCAGTAGTTTTAACAACAGGGGGCGGAACTATGGCTACACCTTC.

The chain has TRBV6-5 and TRBJ1-1, with TRBD1 matching 10 bases. CDR1 and CDR2 from the germline V gene are MNHEY and SVGAGI. This CDR3 has 13 residues. With V trimmed by 6 bases and J by 3 bases, 1 base remained unmatched. The CDR3 is CASRDRGDTEAFF. CDR3 nucleotides: TGTGCCAGCAGGGACAGGGGGGACACTGAAGCTTTCTTT.